The 30 T cell receptor beta chains below were found in one sample sequenced in a study of graft-versus-host responses after intestinal transplantation (dated by TCRdb to the early 2020s). These receptors have no known antigen. The sample's time point label, decoded: cells obtained before transplantation from donor or recipient. Library generation was performed with the immunoSEQ multiplex PCR assay. What TCRdb holds here is the immuneACCESS table cut down to in-frame rearrangements. Part of the clones is not present; checked against another copy, under half of the missing clones reflect an unresolved V gene, and the others are unexplained. The sample table lists 95,000 to 110,000 clones, roughly 87% of them with a count of one. The leading ten clones occupy roughly 1% of the sample. Sequences were derived from unstimulated CD4+ T cells sorted from spleen or lymph node cells, sampled before intestinal transplant. The receptors come from a human donor who received an intestinal transplant.

The chain uses TRBV27 and TRBJ2-7, with 8 bases fitting TRBD2. Trimming cost V 0 bases and J 2 bases; bases outside gene matches: 15. Germline loops: CDR1 MNHEY, CDR2 SMNVEV (reference sequence). The CDR3 consists of 19 residues. CDR3 DNA: TGTGCCAGCAGTTTATCCTCATCACGGATCCCGGGACTAGCCTACGAGCAGTACTTC. The encoded protein is CASSLSSSRIPGLAYEQYF.

V usage is TRBV25-1 and J usage is TRBJ2-5; 8 bases match TRBD1. The CDR3 is made up of 15 amino acids. The V and J ends lost 3 bases and 5 bases, in that order; junction bases with no gene match: 8. Germline CDR1 reads MGHDK; CDR2 reads SYGVNS. CDR3 sequence: CASSDAGGAGETQYF. The CDR3 nucleotides are TGTGCCAGCAGTGATGCAGGGGGCGCGGGGGAGACCCAGTACTTC.

V and J are TRBV5-1 and TRBJ2-5; the D gene is possibly TRBD2 (5 bases). Germline V CDR1 and CDR2: SGHRS, YFSETQ. The ends were cut back, 0 bases at V and 2 bases at J, with 11 bases in the middle. The CDR3 sequence is 15 residues long. DNA of the CDR3: TGCGCCAGCAGCTTGGGCTCTAGCTCACAAGAGACCCAGTACTTC. This sequence encodes CASSLGSSSQETQYF.

The chain has TRBV7-2 and TRBJ2-7, with D uncertain. Trimming removed 1 base from V and 13 bases from J, with 17 bases in between. The germline V gene encodes CDR1 SGHTA and CDR2 FQGNSA. This CDR3 spans 13 amino acids. CDR3 residues: CASSLVSVSPPYF. The DNA of the CDR3 is TGTGCCAGCAGCTTAGTATCGGTGTCACCTCCTTACTTC.

The chain joins TRBV19 to TRBJ2-2; 10 nucleotides match TRBD1. The junction had 5 bases not matched to a gene; V was cut back by 7 bases and J by 0 bases. Per germline, CDR1 LNHDA and CDR2 SQIVND (reference sequence). CDR3 length: 16 residues. In DNA, the CDR3 is TGTGCCAGTACCCGGACAGGGGGATCGAACACCGGGGAGCTGTTTTTT. Its protein is CASTRTGGSNTGELFF.

The rearrangement links TRBV4-2 to TRBJ1-1; D is possibly TRBD1 (5 bases). V was cut by 0 bases and J by 3 bases, with 5 bases left in between. Germline loops: CDR1 LGHNA, CDR2 YNFKEQ. The CDR3 extends over 13 amino acids. The CDR3 is CASSQDRDTEAFF. The CDR3, as DNA: TGTGCCAGCAGCCAAGACAGGGACACTGAAGCTTTCTTT.

V gene TRBV5-4 combines with J gene TRBJ2-7, with 11 nucleotides matching TRBD2. This CDR3 has 16 amino acids. J was trimmed by 3 bases and V by 4 bases; bases with no gene match: 9. Germline V gives CDR1 SGHNT, CDR2 YYREEE (reference sequence). The CDR3 DNA reads TGTGCCAGCAGCCCTGGGGCGGGGACTAGCGGCTACGAGCAGTACTTC. It yields the protein CASSPGAGTSGYEQYF.

This sequence joins TRBV29-1 and TRBJ2-7; maybe TRBD1 (6 bases). This CDR3 contains 15 residues. CDR1 is SQVTM and CDR2 is ANQGSEA in the germline V gene. The V and J ends lost 7 bases and 2 bases respectively, with 21 bases between them. The DNA for the CDR3 is TGCAGCGCCGACCTACGGACAGACTCGCCCTACGAGCAGTACTTC. Its translation is CSADLRTDSPYEQYF.

The chain joins TRBV11-2 to TRBJ2-1; 11 nucleotides line up with TRBD2. Germline trimming cut 4 bases from V and 8 bases from J; bases unmatched to any gene: 7. Germline V gene lookup returns CDR1 SGHAT and CDR2 FQNNGV. There are 15 residues in the CDR3. Here the CDR3 DNA reads TGTGCCAGCAGCTGGAATAGCGGGGGGGCTCATGAGCAGTTCTTC. Amino acid sequence: CASSWNSGGAHEQFF.

This chain joins TRBV19 and TRBJ1-4; TRBD1 matches 7 bases. Germline V lookup: CDR1 LNHDA, CDR2 SQIVND (reference sequence). The ends lost 8 bases at V and 4 bases at J; junction bases unmatched: 10. This CDR3 has 15 residues. CDR3 region: CASGRPGQFNEKLFF. The CDR3 DNA is TGTGCCAGTGGCCGACCGGGACAGTTTAATGAAAAACTGTTTTTT. The entire variable domain, with the rest obtained from reference TRBV19 and TRBJ1-4, is as follows: DGGITQSPKYLFRKEGQNVTLSCEQNLNHDAMYWYRQDPGQGLRLIYYSQIVNDFQKGDIAEGYSVSREKKESFPLTVTSAQKNPTAFYLCASGRPGQFNEKLFFGSGTQLSVL.

The rearrangement links TRBV29-1 to TRBJ1-1; D not resolved. Trimming took off 6 bases at V and 5 bases at J, with 13 bases between the two ends. Germline V CDR1 and CDR2: SQVTM, ANQGSEA. The CDR3 is 12 amino acids. CDR3 in amino acids: CSVGRERTEAFF. The CDR3 region has the DNA TGCAGCGTAGGGCGTGAACGGACTGAAGCTTTCTTT.

J is TRBJ1-2 and V is TRBV6-1; TRBD1 might be the D (5 bases). Per germline, CDR1 MNHNS and CDR2 SASEGT. The length of the CDR3 is 12 residues. Deletions cut 7 bases from V and 5 bases from J, with 11 bases between. DNA for the CDR3: TGTGCCAGCAAGCAGGGAAATTATGGCTACACCTTC. Its protein product is CASKQGNYGYTF.

This rearrangement joins TRBV7-9 to TRBJ2-3; 7 bases line up with TRBD2. This CDR3 has 14 residues. With V trimmed by 1 base and J by 4 bases, 2 bases remained unmatched. Germline V lookup: CDR1 SEHNR, CDR2 FQNEAQ (reference sequence). CDR3 sequence (DNA): TGTGCCAGCAGCTTAGGCGGGAGAGCAGATACGCAGTATTTT. Encoded protein: CASSLGGRADTQYF. The whole variable domain, filled in from reference TRBV7-9 and TRBJ2-3, reads DTGVSQNPRHKITKRGQNVTFRCDPISEHNRLYWYRQTLGQGPEFLTYFQNEAQLEKSRLLSDRFSAERPKGSFSTLEIQRTEQGDSAMYLCASSLGGRADTQYFGPGTRLTVL.

The chain carries TRBV5-4 and TRBJ2-5; the D is unclear. CDR3 size: 11 residues. Germline assignment: CDR1 SGHNT and CDR2 YYREEE (reference sequence). V was trimmed by 4 bases and J by 1 base, leaving 2 bases between them. The CDR3 nucleotides are TGTGCCAGCAGCGCCCAAGAGACCCAGTACTTC. This encodes CASSAQETQYF.

The chain links TRBV27 to TRBJ2-7; 15 bases align to TRBD2. Per the germline V gene, CDR1 is MNHEY and CDR2 is SMNVEV (reference sequence). This CDR3 region has 14 residues. J was trimmed by 7 bases and V by 6 bases; bases with no gene match: 4. The CDR3 spells CASRRTSGRGEQYF. The CDR3 DNA reads TGTGCCAGCAGGAGGACTAGCGGGAGGGGTGAGCAGTACTTC.

J is TRBJ2-1 and V is TRBV28; 7 bases fit TRBD2. CDR1 is MDHEN, CDR2 SYDVKM, per germline. The CDR3 is 14 residues long. Trimming took 4 bases from V and 15 from J; bases not matched to a gene: 15. The CDR3 DNA reads as TGTGCCAGCAGTTCCCGAAAGCGGGGTCTGAGTTGGTTCTTC. Protein sequence: CASSSRKRGLSWFF. The full variable domain, with the rest looked up from reference TRBV28 and TRBJ2-1, is DVKVTQSSRYLVKRTGEKVFLECVQDMDHENMFWYRQDPGLGLRLIYFSYDVKMKEKGDIPEGYSVSREKKERFSLILESASTNQTSMYLCASSSRKRGLSWFFGPGTRLTVL.

The V and J genes are TRBV7-2 and TRBJ2-7, with 11 bases identical to TRBD2. The V segment lost 5 bases and the J segment 4 bases; nucleotides outside the gene matches: 7. The CDR3 runs 15 residues. CDR1 is SGHTA and CDR2 is FQGNSA in the germline V gene. The CDR3 region has the DNA TGTGCCAGCAGCCGTAGCGGGGGGGGTTCTTACGAGCAGTACTTC. This codes for CASSRSGGGSYEQYF.

The V and J genes are TRBV6-5 and TRBJ2-5; D is ambiguous. The germline CDR1 and CDR2 sequences are MNHEY and SVGAGI. This CDR3 has 12 amino acids. V lost 5 bases to trimming and J lost 3 bases, with 7 bases between them. The DNA of the CDR3 is TGTGCCAGCAGTCAGCGAAAAGAGACCCAGTACTTC. It specifies CASSQRKETQYF.

The chain is built from TRBV21-1 and TRBJ1-2. TRBV21-1 is a recognized pseudogene. This CDR3 spans 14 amino acids. The CDR3 nucleotides read TGTGCCAGCAGCAAAGACCTGGTTGGGTATGGCTACACCTTC. Encoded protein: CASSKDLVGYGYTF.

The J gene is TRBJ1-6, the V gene TRBV14, with 8 nucleotides matching TRBD1. The V segment lost 6 bases and the J segment 4 bases; nucleotides outside the gene matches: 2. Germline V lookup: CDR1 SGHDN, CDR2 FVKESK. The length of the CDR3 is 14 residues. The CDR3 sequence is CASRTGVYNSPLHF. CDR3 in DNA: TGTGCCAGCAGGACAGGGGTTTATAATTCACCCCTCCACTTT.

The CDR3 sequence: CASSFHHLGLAGIKEQFF. DNA for the CDR3: TGTGCCAGCAGCTTCCACCACCTGGGACTAGCGGGTATTAAGGAGCAGTTCTTC. The chain is built from TRBV5-5 and TRBJ2-1, with 12 bases that match TRBD2. Germline V lookup: CDR1 SGHKS, CDR2 YYEKEE (reference sequence). V trimming: 2 bases; J trimming: 10 bases; junction bases outside the gene matches: 16. The CDR3 has 18 amino acids.

The chain has TRBV7-3 and TRBJ2-3; TRBD2 matches at 7 bases. Per germline, CDR1 SGHTA and CDR2 FQGTGA. There are 15 residues in the CDR3. The V and J ends lost 2 bases and 1 base, in that order; junction bases with no gene match: 3. CDR3 region: CASSLYTSGTDTQYF. CDR3 nucleotide sequence: TGTGCCAGCAGCTTATATACTAGCGGCACAGATACGCAGTATTTT.

The genes are TRBV6-1 and TRBJ2-1, with TRBD1 matching over 9 bases. The ends lost 5 bases at V and 8 bases at J; junction bases unmatched: 4. Looked up from germline, CDR1 is MNHNS and CDR2 is SASEGT. The CDR3 length is 13 residues. The CDR3 here is CASSSGQGYEQFF. In DNA form, the CDR3 reads TGTGCCAGCAGTTCGGGACAGGGCTATGAGCAGTTCTTC.

This chain links TRBV6-5 with TRBJ2-5; TRBD2 might be the D (6 bases). Germline values: CDR1 MNHEY, CDR2 SVGAGI. The CDR3 runs to 15 residues. Trimming left V 6 bases short and J 5 bases short, with 19 bases between. The CDR3 here is CASSYTGSRGETQYF. As DNA, the CDR3 is TGTGCCAGCAGCTACACCGGGAGCCGAGGGGAGACCCAGTACTTC.

The chain joins TRBV9 to TRBJ2-6, with D perhaps TRBD1 or TRBD2 (5 bases each). The CDR3 covers 17 residues. Germline V gene lookup returns CDR1 SGDLS and CDR2 YYNGEE. The V end lost 5 bases, the J end lost 0 bases, and 15 bases lay between the germline ends. Here the CDR3 DNA reads TGTGCCAGCAGTCCTCAGAGGGGTTTCTCTGGGGCCAACGTCCTGACTTTC. Protein product: CASSPQRGFSGANVLTF.

The chain links TRBV6-6 to TRBJ2-7; 8 bases agree with TRBD2. Trimming cost V 5 bases and J 4 bases; bases outside gene matches: 10. Germline loops: CDR1 MNHNY, CDR2 SVGAGI (reference sequence). There are 15 residues in the CDR3. CDR3 in DNA: TGTGCCAGCAGTAACGCAATAGCGGGATCTTACGAGCAGTACTTC. It specifies CASSNAIAGSYEQYF.

The chain is built from TRBV5-1 and TRBJ2-7, with 7 bases that match TRBD1. Looked up from germline, CDR1 is SGHRS and CDR2 is YFSETQ. This CDR3 has 15 residues. Losses at the gene ends were 4 bases for V and 2 bases for J; bases not matched to a gene: 9. CDR3: CASSQNTGVAYEQYF. The CDR3 nucleotides read TGCGCCAGCAGCCAAAATACAGGGGTAGCCTACGAGCAGTACTTC.

The rearrangement uses TRBV7-6 and TRBJ1-1; TRBD1 matches at 8 bases. V gave up 5 bases and J gave up 4 bases; unmatched junction bases: 3. CDR3 size: 13 residues. The germline gives CDR1 SGHVS, CDR2 FNYEAQ. CDR3 amino acids: CASSAQGATEAFF. CDR3 DNA: TGTGCCAGCAGCGCCCAGGGGGCCACTGAAGCTTTCTTT.

This clone has only one observation. This CDR3 is also generated by other DNA sequences in the sample. The V and J genes are TRBV7-3 and TRBJ2-3; the match to TRBD2 covers 13 bases. Germline CDR1 SGHTA, CDR2 FQGTGA. Losses at the gene ends were 3 bases for V and 0 bases for J; bases not matched to a gene: 0. The CDR3 is 16 residues long. CDR3 residues: CASSLGLAGSTDTQYF. The DNA for the CDR3 is TGTGCCAGCAGCTTGGGACTAGCGGGGAGCACAGATACGCAGTATTTT.

This sequence joins TRBV29-1 and TRBJ2-3; 14 bases are a match to TRBD2. Germline V gives CDR1 SQVTM, CDR2 ANQGSEA. The CDR3 is made up of 16 amino acids. Germline trimming cut 6 bases from V and 1 base from J; bases unmatched to any gene: 6. This CDR3 reads CSVASGLAGGTDTQYF. The CDR3 DNA sequence: TGCAGCGTAGCTTCGGGACTAGCGGGGGGCACAGATACGCAGTATTTT.